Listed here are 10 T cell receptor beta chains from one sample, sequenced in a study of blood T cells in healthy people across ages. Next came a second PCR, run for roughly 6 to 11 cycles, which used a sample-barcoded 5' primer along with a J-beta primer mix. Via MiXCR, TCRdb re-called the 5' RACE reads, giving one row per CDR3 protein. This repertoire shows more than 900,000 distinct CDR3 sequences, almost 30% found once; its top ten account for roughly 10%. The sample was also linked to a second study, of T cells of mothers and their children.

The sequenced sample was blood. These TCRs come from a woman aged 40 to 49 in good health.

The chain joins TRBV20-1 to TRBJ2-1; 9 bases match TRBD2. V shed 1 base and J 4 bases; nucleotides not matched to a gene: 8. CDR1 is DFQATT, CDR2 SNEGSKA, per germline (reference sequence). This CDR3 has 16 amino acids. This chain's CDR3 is CSARGLWAGGYNEQFF. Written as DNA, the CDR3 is TGCAGTGCTAGAGGCCTTTGGGCGGGGGGGTACAATGAGCAGTTCTTC.

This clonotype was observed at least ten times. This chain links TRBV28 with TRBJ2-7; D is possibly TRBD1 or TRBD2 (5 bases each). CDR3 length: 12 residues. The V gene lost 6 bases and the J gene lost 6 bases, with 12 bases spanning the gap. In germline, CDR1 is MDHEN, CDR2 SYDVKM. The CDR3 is CASRMGRSEQYF. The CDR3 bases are TGTGCCAGCAGGATGGGACGGAGCGAGCAGTACTTC.

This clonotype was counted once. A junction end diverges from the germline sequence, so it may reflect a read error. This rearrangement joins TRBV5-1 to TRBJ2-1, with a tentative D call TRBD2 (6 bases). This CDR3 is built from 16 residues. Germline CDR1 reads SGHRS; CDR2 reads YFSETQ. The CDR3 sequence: CASRLAGGPSYNEQFF. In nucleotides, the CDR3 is TGCGCCAGCCGCTTGGCCGGGGGTCCCTCCTACAATGAGCAGTTCTTC. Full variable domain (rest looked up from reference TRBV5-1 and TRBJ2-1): KAGVTQTPRYLIKTRGQQVTLSCSPISGHRSVSWYQQTPGQGLQFLFEYFSETQRNKGNFPGRFSGRQFSNSRSEMNVSTLELGDSALYLCASRLAGGPSYNEQFFGPGTRLTVL.

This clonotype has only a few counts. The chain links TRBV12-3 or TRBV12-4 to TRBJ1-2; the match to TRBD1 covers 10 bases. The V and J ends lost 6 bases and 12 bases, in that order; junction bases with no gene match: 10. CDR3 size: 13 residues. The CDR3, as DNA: TGTGCCAGCAGAGCTCCGGGACAGGGGAGCCACACCTTC. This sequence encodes CASRAPGQGSHTF.

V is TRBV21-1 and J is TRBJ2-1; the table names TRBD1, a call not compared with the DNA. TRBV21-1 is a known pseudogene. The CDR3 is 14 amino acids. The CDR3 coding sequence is TGTGCCAGTAACCGGGACAGGCAGTACAATGAGCAGTTCTTC. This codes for CASNRDRQYNEQFF.

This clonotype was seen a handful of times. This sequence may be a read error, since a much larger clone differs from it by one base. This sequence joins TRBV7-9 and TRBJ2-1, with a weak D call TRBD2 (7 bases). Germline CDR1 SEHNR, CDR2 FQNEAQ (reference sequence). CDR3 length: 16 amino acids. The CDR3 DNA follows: TGTACCAGCACCCGAAGGTGGGGGGGCCGAAACAATGAGCAGTTCTTC. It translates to CTSTRRWGGRNNEQFF.

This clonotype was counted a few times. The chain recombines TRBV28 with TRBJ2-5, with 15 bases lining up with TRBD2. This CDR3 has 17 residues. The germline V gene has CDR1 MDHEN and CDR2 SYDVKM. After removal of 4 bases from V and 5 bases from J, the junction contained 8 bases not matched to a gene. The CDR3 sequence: CASSSTRTSGGAETQYF. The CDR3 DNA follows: TGTGCCAGCAGTTCTACTAGGACTAGCGGGGGGGCCGAGACCCAGTACTTC. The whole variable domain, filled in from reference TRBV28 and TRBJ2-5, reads DVKVTQSSRYLVKRTGEKVFLECVQDMDHENMFWYRQDPGLGLRLIYFSYDVKMKEKGDIPEGYSVSREKKERFSLILESASTNQTSMYLCASSSTRTSGGAETQYFGPGTRLLVL.

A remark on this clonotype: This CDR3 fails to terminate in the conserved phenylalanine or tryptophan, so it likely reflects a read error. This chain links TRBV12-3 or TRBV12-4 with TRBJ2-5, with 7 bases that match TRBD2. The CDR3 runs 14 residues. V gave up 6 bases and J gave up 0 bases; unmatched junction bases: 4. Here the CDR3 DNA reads TGTGCCAGCAGATTCGGGGGGTACCAAGAGACCCAGTACCTC. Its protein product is CASRFGGYQETQYL.

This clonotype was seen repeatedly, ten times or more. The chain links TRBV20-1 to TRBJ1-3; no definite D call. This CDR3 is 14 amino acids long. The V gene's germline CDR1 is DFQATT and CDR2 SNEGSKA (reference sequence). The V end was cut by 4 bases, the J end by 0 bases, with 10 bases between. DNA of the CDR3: TGCAGTGCTAAGACACGAGTCTCTGGAAACACCATATATTTT. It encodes CSAKTRVSGNTIYF.

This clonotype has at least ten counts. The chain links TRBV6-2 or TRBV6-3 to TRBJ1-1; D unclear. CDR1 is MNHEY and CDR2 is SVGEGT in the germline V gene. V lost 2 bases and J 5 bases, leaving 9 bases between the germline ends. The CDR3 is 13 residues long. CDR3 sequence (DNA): TGTGCCAGCAGTTACCTCGTGGGTACTGAAGCTTTCTTT. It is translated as CASSYLVGTEAFF.